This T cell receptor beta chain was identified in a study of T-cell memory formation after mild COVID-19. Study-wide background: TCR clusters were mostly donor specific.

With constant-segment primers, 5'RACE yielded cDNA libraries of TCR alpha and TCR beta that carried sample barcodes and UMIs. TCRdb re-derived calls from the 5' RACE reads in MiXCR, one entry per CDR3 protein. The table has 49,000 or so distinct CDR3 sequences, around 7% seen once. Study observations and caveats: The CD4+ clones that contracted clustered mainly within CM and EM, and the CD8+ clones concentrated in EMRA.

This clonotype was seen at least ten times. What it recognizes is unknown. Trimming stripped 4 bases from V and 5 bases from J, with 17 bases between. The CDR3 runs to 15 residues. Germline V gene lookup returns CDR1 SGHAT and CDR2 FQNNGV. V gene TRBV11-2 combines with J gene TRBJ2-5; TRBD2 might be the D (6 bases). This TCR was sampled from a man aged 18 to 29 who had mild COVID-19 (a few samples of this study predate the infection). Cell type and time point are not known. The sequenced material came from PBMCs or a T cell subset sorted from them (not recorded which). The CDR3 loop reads CASSSTLSAGETQYF. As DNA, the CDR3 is TGTGCCAGCAGCTCCACTCTCTCCGCGGGGGAGACCCAGTACTTC.